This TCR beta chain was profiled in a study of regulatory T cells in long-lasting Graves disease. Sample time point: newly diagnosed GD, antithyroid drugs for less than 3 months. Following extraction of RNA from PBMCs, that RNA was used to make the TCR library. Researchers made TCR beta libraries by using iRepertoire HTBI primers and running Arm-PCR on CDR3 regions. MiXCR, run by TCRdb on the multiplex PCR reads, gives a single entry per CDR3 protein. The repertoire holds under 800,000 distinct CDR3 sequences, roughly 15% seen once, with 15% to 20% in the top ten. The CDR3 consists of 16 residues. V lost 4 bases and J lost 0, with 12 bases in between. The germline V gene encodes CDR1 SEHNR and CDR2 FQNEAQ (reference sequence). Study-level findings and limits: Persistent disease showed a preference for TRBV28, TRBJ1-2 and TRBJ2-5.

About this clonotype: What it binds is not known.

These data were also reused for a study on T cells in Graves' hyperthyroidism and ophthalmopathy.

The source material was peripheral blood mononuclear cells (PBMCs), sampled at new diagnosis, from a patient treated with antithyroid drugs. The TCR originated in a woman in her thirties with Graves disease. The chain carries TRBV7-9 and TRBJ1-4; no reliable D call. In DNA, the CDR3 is TGTGCCAGCAGCTCTCCCCCAGGCACAACTAATGAAAAACTGTTTTTT. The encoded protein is CASSSPPGTTNEKLFF.